The sample holds many counts of the clone carrying this T cell receptor beta chain. This record belongs to a study of T-cell reconstitution after alpha-beta-depleted transplantation in children. Preparation of the TCRbeta library involved a method that used unique molecular identifiers. TCRdb called the PCR reads again in MiXCR, with one record for every CDR3 protein. The sample holds hundreds of thousands of distinct CDR3 sequences; approximately 15% are singletons and the top ten take 1.1%. V lost 3 bases, J lost 6 bases, and 11 bases stayed unmatched. This CDR3 has 16 residues. Germline V gene data show CDR1 as DFQATT and CDR2 as SNEGSKA (reference sequence).

The receptor's source is a human donor who donated a stem cell graft to a child with acute myeloid leukemia. This specimen was PBMCs from the stem cell graft donor, taken from the stem cell graft. The V call is TRBV20-1, the J call TRBJ2-3, with 11 bases fitting TRBD1. The CDR3 DNA sequence: TGCAGTGCTAGCCCTCAGATGGGACAGGGGGTTGATACGCAGTATTTT. It encodes CSASPQMGQGVDTQYF.